This is a list of T cell receptor beta chains from one sample in a study of cytomegalovirus exposure and HLA in healthy donors. Assay: immunoSEQ multiplex PCR; the TCRdb copy retains only in-frame clones and omits some. The table includes about 120,000 clones, approximately 15% detected once. What was sequenced was PBMCs. The receptor set was obtained from a woman under 30 in good health and CMV-seronegative. The CDR3 runs from the conserved cysteine through the conserved F or W. Each record gives: V gene, clone size, D gene, J gene, CDR3 protein, CDR3 DNA. A D gene is named only where the DNA matches it firmly. Not all rows give a size; the values are once, few, many and, for expanded clones, a class.

v_gene: TRBV9
abundance: few
d_gene: TRBD2
j_gene: TRBJ2-3
CDR3aa: CASSVGTSGTYTQYF
CDR3nt: TGTGCCAGCAGCGTGGGGACTAGCGGTACCTATACGCAGTATTTT

v_gene: TRBV5-4
abundance: few
d_gene: TRBD2
j_gene: TRBJ2-7
CDR3aa: CASSSQGGLAGINEQYF
CDR3nt: TGTGCCAGCAGCTCCCAAGGGGGACTAGCGGGAATTAACGAGCAGTACTTC

v_gene: TRBV9
abundance: .
d_gene: .
j_gene: TRBJ1-2
CDR3aa: CASSVTLGGGGYTF
CDR3nt: TGTGCCAGCAGCGTAACTTTGGGGGGGGGTGGCTACACCTTC

v_gene: TRBV5-1
abundance: .
d_gene: .
j_gene: TRBJ1-3
CDR3aa: CASSSIPEAAGNTIYF
CDR3nt: TGCGCCAGCAGCTCTATACCGGAGGCCGCTGGAAACACCATATATTTT

v_gene: TRBV19
abundance: few
d_gene: .
j_gene: TRBJ1-2
CDR3aa: CASSIKLSYGYTF
CDR3nt: TGTGCCAGTAGTATCAAACTGAGCTATGGCTACACCTTC

v_gene: TRBV5-1
abundance: .
d_gene: TRBD1
j_gene: TRBJ2-1
CDR3aa: CASSLGAGQGWNEQFF
CDR3nt: TGCGCCAGCAGCTTGGGGGCGGGACAGGGATGGAATGAGCAGTTCTTC

v_gene: TRBV5-6
abundance: .
d_gene: TRBD1
j_gene: TRBJ2-1
CDR3aa: CASSQGATAHNEQFF
CDR3nt: TGTGCCAGCAGCCAGGGGGCTACGGCACACAATGAGCAGTTCTTC

v_gene: TRBV30
abundance: .
d_gene: .
j_gene: TRBJ2-2
CDR3aa: CAWSRVNTGELFF
CDR3nt: TGTGCCTGGAGTCGTGTAAACACCGGGGAGCTGTTTTTT

v_gene: TRBV2
abundance: .
d_gene: .
j_gene: TRBJ1-1
CDR3aa: CASRERGAMNTEAFF
CDR3nt: TGTGCCAGCAGGGAGCGGGGAGCCATGAACACTGAAGCTTTCTTT

v_gene: TRBV5-4
abundance: .
d_gene: .
j_gene: TRBJ2-7
CDR3aa: CASSPGLASHEQYF
CDR3nt: TGTGCCAGCAGCCCCGGTCTAGCGTCCCACGAGCAGTACTTC

v_gene: TRBV11-1
abundance: .
d_gene: TRBD2
j_gene: TRBJ2-1
CDR3aa: CASSFETSGRAGYEQFF
CDR3nt: TGTGCCAGCAGCTTTGAGACTAGCGGGAGGGCCGGATATGAGCAGTTCTTC

v_gene: TRBV4-2
abundance: few
d_gene: TRBD2
j_gene: TRBJ2-1
CDR3aa: CASSQGTSDYNEQFF
CDR3nt: TGTGCCAGCAGCCAGGGGACTAGCGACTACAATGAGCAGTTCTTC

v_gene: TRBV6-5
abundance: .
d_gene: TRBD1
j_gene: TRBJ1-1
CDR3aa: CASSRPGQMNTEAFF
CDR3nt: TGTGCCAGCAGTCGGCCGGGACAGATGAACACTGAAGCTTTCTTT

v_gene: TRBV7-6
abundance: .
d_gene: TRBD1
j_gene: TRBJ1-1
CDR3aa: CASTQGAGLISEAFF
CDR3nt: TGTGCCAGCACACAGGGGGCAGGGCTGATATCTGAAGCTTTCTTT

v_gene: TRBV25-1
abundance: .
d_gene: .
j_gene: TRBJ1-1
CDR3aa: CAIPSPQGQDTEAFF
CDR3nt: TGTGCCATCCCTTCCCCGCAGGGGCAAGACACTGAAGCTTTCTTT

v_gene: TRBV6-5
abundance: few
d_gene: TRBD2
j_gene: TRBJ2-3
CDR3aa: CASSLAGGFTDTQYF
CDR3nt: TGTGCCAGCAGCCTAGCGGGAGGTTTCACAGATACGCAGTATTTT

v_gene: TRBV4-1
abundance: .
d_gene: TRBD2
j_gene: TRBJ2-3
CDR3aa: CASSLGGAGALRGTDTQYF
CDR3nt: TGCGCCAGCAGCCTGGGAGGAGCGGGGGCCCTTCGGGGCACAGATACGCAGTATTTT

v_gene: TRBV5-1
abundance: .
d_gene: TRBD1
j_gene: TRBJ1-2
CDR3aa: CASSLAGQVRDGYTF
CDR3nt: TGCGCCAGCAGCTTGGCTGGACAGGTGAGAGATGGCTACACCTTC

v_gene: TRBV7-9
abundance: .
d_gene: .
j_gene: TRBJ2-6
CDR3aa: CASSPEQFLSGSGANVLTF
CDR3nt: TGTGCCAGCAGCCCTGAGCAGTTCTTAAGCGGCTCTGGGGCCAACGTCCTGACTTTC

v_gene: TRBV4-3
abundance: few
d_gene: .
j_gene: TRBJ2-7
CDR3aa: CASSLRGGAYYEQYF
CDR3nt: TGCGCCAGCAGCCTTCGAGGTGGGGCATACTACGAGCAGTACTTC

v_gene: TRBV7-9
abundance: .
d_gene: .
j_gene: TRBJ2-5
CDR3aa: CASSLVLRETQYF
CDR3nt: TGTGCCAGCAGCTTAGTCCTTCGGGAGACCCAGTACTTC

v_gene: TRBV28
abundance: few
d_gene: .
j_gene: TRBJ1-3
CDR3aa: CASSLGIPFSGNTIYF
CDR3nt: TGTGCCAGCAGTTTAGGCATTCCCTTCTCTGGAAACACCATATATTTT

v_gene: TRBV7-6
abundance: .
d_gene: .
j_gene: TRBJ2-5
CDR3aa: CASSFPGVYGETQYF
CDR3nt: TGTGCCAGCAGCTTCCCTGGAGTGTACGGGGAGACCCAGTACTTC

v_gene: TRBV11-3
abundance: .
d_gene: TRBD2
j_gene: TRBJ2-1
CDR3aa: CASSPGLAGVLEQFF
CDR3nt: TGTGCCAGCAGCCCGGGACTAGCGGGAGTGCTTGAGCAGTTCTTC

v_gene: TRBV11-3
abundance: few
d_gene: TRBD2
j_gene: TRBJ2-5
CDR3aa: CASSPRLASETQYF
CDR3nt: TGTGCCAGCAGCCCCCGACTAGCATCTGAGACCCAGTACTTC

v_gene: TRBV7-9
abundance: few
d_gene: .
j_gene: TRBJ2-7
CDR3aa: CASSLTSYEQYF
CDR3nt: TGTGCCAGCAGCTTGACTTCCTACGAGCAGTACTTC

v_gene: TRBV28
abundance: few
d_gene: .
j_gene: TRBJ2-5
CDR3aa: CASSDKASETQYF
CDR3nt: TGTGCCAGCAGTGACAAAGCATCGGAGACCCAGTACTTC

v_gene: TRBV5-4
abundance: .
d_gene: .
j_gene: TRBJ1-1
CDR3aa: CASSFSRDTEAFF
CDR3nt: TGTGCCAGCAGCTTCTCCAGGGACACTGAAGCTTTCTTT

v_gene: TRBV9
abundance: few
d_gene: TRBD1
j_gene: TRBJ2-5
CDR3aa: CARGTGDAETQYF
CDR3nt: TGTGCCAGAGGGACAGGGGATGCGGAGACCCAGTACTTC

v_gene: TRBV5-6
abundance: .
d_gene: TRBD2
j_gene: TRBJ2-1
CDR3aa: CASSRTSGKYNEQFF
CDR3nt: TGTGCCAGCAGCCGGACTAGCGGGAAATACAATGAGCAGTTCTTC

v_gene: TRBV6-4
abundance: many
d_gene: TRBD2
j_gene: TRBJ2-3
CDR3aa: CASSPTSGRGDTQYF
CDR3nt: TGTGCCAGCAGTCCCACTAGCGGGAGAGGAGATACGCAGTATTTT

v_gene: TRBV29-1
abundance: few
d_gene: TRBD2
j_gene: TRBJ2-3
CDR3aa: CSVESGRADTQYF
CDR3nt: TGCAGCGTTGAAAGCGGGAGGGCAGATACGCAGTATTTT

v_gene: TRBV28
abundance: .
d_gene: .
j_gene: TRBJ2-2
CDR3aa: CASSSPGYNTGELFF
CDR3nt: TGTGCCAGCAGTTCGCCAGGGTATAACACCGGGGAGCTGTTTTTT

v_gene: TRBV6-5
abundance: .
d_gene: TRBD1
j_gene: TRBJ1-2
CDR3aa: CASRGTGGSHGYTF
CDR3nt: TGTGCCAGCAGGGGGACAGGGGGCTCCCATGGCTACACCTTC

v_gene: TRBV4-2
abundance: few
d_gene: TRBD2
j_gene: TRBJ2-3
CDR3aa: CASSPTRTSGADTQYF
CDR3nt: TGTGCCAGCAGCCCTACGAGGACTAGCGGGGCTGATACGCAGTATTTT